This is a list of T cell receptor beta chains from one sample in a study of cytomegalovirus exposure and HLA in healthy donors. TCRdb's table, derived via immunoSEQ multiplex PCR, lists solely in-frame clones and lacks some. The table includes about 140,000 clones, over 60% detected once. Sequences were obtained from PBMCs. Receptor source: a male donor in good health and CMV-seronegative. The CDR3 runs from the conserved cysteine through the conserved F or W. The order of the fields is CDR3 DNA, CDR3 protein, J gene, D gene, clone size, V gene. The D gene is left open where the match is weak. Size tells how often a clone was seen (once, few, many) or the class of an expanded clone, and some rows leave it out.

TGTGCCAGCAGTTTATATACACCGCGGGACTATGGCTACACCTTC,CASSLYTPRDYGYTF,TRBJ1-2,-,few,TRBV28
TGCGCCAGCAGCCAAGGTCTAGCGGGAACCTACGAGCAGTACTTC,CASSQGLAGTYEQYF,TRBJ2-7,TRBD2,once,TRBV4-1
TGCGCCAGCAGCAGAACTACCAGACAGCCAGATACGCAGTATTTT,CASSRTTRQPDTQYF,TRBJ2-3,-,-,TRBV5-1
TGTGCCAGCTCACCGATTAGGATCACTAGCGGGAGCACAGATACGCAGTATTTT,CASSPIRITSGSTDTQYF,TRBJ2-3,TRBD2,few,TRBV18
TGCAGCTTCGGACAGCAAGAGACCCAGTACTTC,CSFGQQETQYF,TRBJ2-5,-,-,TRBV29-1
TGTGCCAGCAGCGTAGGCGGAATCACAGATACGCAGTATTTT,CASSVGGITDTQYF,TRBJ2-3,-,-,TRBV9
TGTGCCAGCAGCGGGACAGGGACTCAGCCCCAGCATTTT,CASSGTGTQPQHF,TRBJ1-5,TRBD1,-,TRBV5-6
TGTGCCATCAGTGTCGGCGGGAGGGCCAACGAGCAGTACTTC,CAISVGGRANEQYF,TRBJ2-7,TRBD2,-,TRBV10-3
TGTGCCAGCAGTTTTGGCCGTCTCCCCTATCAGCCCCAGCATTTT,CASSFGRLPYQPQHF,TRBJ1-5,-,-,TRBV28
TGTGCCACTTCGGTAGGGCGGGGAGAGACCCAGTACTTC,CATSVGRGETQYF,TRBJ2-5,-,once,TRBV15
TGTGCCAGCAGTTACTCCTGGGCGAGGGCTTTGAGTGAGCAGTTCTTC,CASSYSWARALSEQFF,TRBJ2-1,-,few,TRBV6-5
TGTGCCAGCAGCTCCCAGGGGGACAGGGGTGGAAACACCATATATTTT,CASSSQGDRGGNTIYF,TRBJ1-3,TRBD1,-,TRBV7-6
TGTGCCAGCAGCTGGACTAGCGGGAGGTACGAGCAGTACTTC,CASSWTSGRYEQYF,TRBJ2-7,TRBD2,-,TRBV7-8